The rows below give T cell receptor beta chains drawn from one sample of a study of cytomegalovirus exposure and HLA in healthy donors. Only in-frame clones appear in the TCRdb table, and some are missing; sequencing was by immunoSEQ multiplex PCR. The data contain around 100,000 clones, about four fifths of them singletons. Material: PBMCs. Receptors originate from a man aged 40-49 years in good health and CMV-seropositive. The CDR3 runs from the conserved cysteine through the conserved F or W. Each record gives: V gene, J gene, clone size, D gene, CDR3 protein, CDR3 DNA. D genes are given only for firm matches. Only some rows state a clone size, as once, few, many or a class for expanded clones.

>TRBV10-1|TRBJ2-2|NA|NA
CASSESGVTGELFF
TGCGCCAGCAGTGAGTCGGGCGTTACCGGGGAGCTGTTTTTT
>TRBV7-9|TRBJ1-1|NA|TRBD1
CASSLASGTGATEAFF
TGTGCCAGCAGCTTAGCGTCCGGGACAGGGGCCACTGAAGCTTTCTTT
>TRBV15|TRBJ1-4|NA|NA
CATSRDYGSTNEKLFF
TGTGCCACCAGCAGGGACTATGGCTCAACTAATGAAAAACTGTTTTTT
>TRBV6-1|TRBJ2-3|NA|TRBD1
CASTPGQGADTQYF
TGTGCCAGTACGCCGGGACAGGGAGCAGATACGCAGTATTTT
>TRBV18|TRBJ2-2|NA|NA
CASSPPRGGTGELFF
TGTGCCAGCTCACCACCGAGAGGGGGTACCGGGGAGCTGTTTTTT
>TRBV27|TRBJ2-3|once|TRBD2
CASSLGLAWSPDTQYF
TGTGCCAGCAGTCTGGGACTAGCATGGTCCCCAGATACGCAGTATTTT
>TRBV6-5|TRBJ2-7|NA|NA
CASSTGRGEQYF
TGTGCCAGCAGTACCGGGCGGGGCGAGCAGTACTTC
>TRBV5-6|TRBJ2-5|NA|NA
CASSLGQLLGETQYF
TGTGCCAGCAGCTTGGGACAGCTCCTGGGGGAGACCCAGTACTTC
>TRBV6-5|TRBJ2-3|NA|TRBD1
CASSVTGEGTQYF
TGTGCCAGCAGTGTGACAGGGGAAGGTACGCAGTATTTT
>TRBV11-2|TRBJ1-1|NA|NA
CASSPTVNTEAFF
TGTGCCAGCAGCCCGACAGTGAACACTGAAGCTTTCTTT
>TRBV18|TRBJ2-7|NA|NA
CASSTDRSSYEQYF
TGTGCCAGCTCGACAGACAGGAGCTCCTACGAGCAGTACTTC
>TRBV5-8|TRBJ1-1|NA|NA
CAVRGMNTEAFF
TGTGCCGTCCGGGGGATGAACACTGAAGCTTTCTTT
>TRBV6-1|TRBJ2-7|NA|TRBD2
CASSEVLAGGLYEQYF
TGTGCCAGCAGTGAAGTTCTAGCGGGAGGCCTCTACGAGCAGTACTTC
>TRBV11-2|TRBJ1-2|NA|NA
CASSLGRGDGYTF
TGTGCCAGCAGCTTAGGTAGGGGTGATGGCTACACCTTC
>TRBV25-1|TRBJ1-1|NA|TRBD1
CASGATGSNTEAFF
TGTGCCAGCGGAGCGACAGGGTCGAACACTGAAGCTTTCTTT
>TRBV6-5|TRBJ2-3|NA|NA
CASRGVPDTQYF
TGTGCCAGCAGAGGGGTCCCAGATACGCAGTATTTT
>TRBV2|TRBJ1-4|NA|NA
CASSDPGINEKLFF
TGTGCCAGCAGTGATCCGGGAATTAATGAAAAACTGTTTTTT
>TRBV7-8|TRBJ1-2|NA|TRBD1
CASRDRSTPGYTF
TGTGCCAGCAGGGACAGGTCAACCCCGGGCTACACCTTC
>TRBV7-2|TRBJ2-7|few|TRBD1
CASSQGTGIYEQYF
TGTGCCAGCAGCCAAGGGACAGGGATCTACGAGCAGTACTTC
>TRBV27|TRBJ1-5|NA|NA
CASSSQGWSSNQPQHF
TGTGCCAGCAGTTCTCAGGGGTGGAGTAGCAATCAGCCCCAGCATTTT
>TRBV7-2|TRBJ2-5|NA|NA
CASSLGFAEEETQYF
TGTGCCAGCAGCTTAGGTTTCGCGGAAGAAGAGACCCAGTACTTC
>TRBV5-1|TRBJ2-7|once|NA
CASSLVPGETYEQYF
TGCGCCAGCAGCTTGGTCCCAGGGGAAACCTACGAGCAGTACTTC
>TRBV10-1|TRBJ1-1|NA|TRBD1
CASREGQGETFF
TGCGCCAGCAGGGAAGGACAGGGAGAAACTTTCTTT
>TRBV29-1|TRBJ2-7|NA|TRBD1
CSARDSSYEQYF
TGCAGCGCAAGGGACAGCTCCTACGAGCAGTACTTC
>TRBV5-1|TRBJ2-1|once|TRBD2
CASSPGEGIEQFF
TGCGCCAGCAGCCCCGGGGAGGGGATTGAGCAGTTCTTC
>TRBV11-2|TRBJ2-7|NA|TRBD2
CASSASGSRNEQYF
TGTGCCAGCAGCGCTAGCGGGAGCCGAAACGAGCAGTACTTC
>TRBV10-1|TRBJ1-6|NA|NA
CASSANLGDSPLHF
TGCGCCAGCAGTGCTAACCTCGGGGATTCACCCCTCCACTTT
>TRBV9|TRBJ2-7|NA|TRBD2
CASSAGLAGPYEQYF
TGTGCCAGCAGCGCCGGACTAGCGGGGCCCTACGAGCAGTACTTC
>TRBV30|TRBJ1-1|NA|TRBD1
CAWSRGLDTEAFF
TGTGCCTGGAGCAGGGGGCTGGACACTGAAGCTTTCTTT
>TRBV4-2|TRBJ1-2|NA|NA
CASSQDGGDYGYTF
TGTGCCAGCAGCCAAGATGGGGGGGACTATGGCTACACCTTC
>TRBV6-5|TRBJ2-2|once|TRBD2
CASSRLAGGTGELFF
TGTGCCAGCAGCCGACTAGCGGGAGGGACCGGGGAGCTGTTTTTT
>TRBV7-7|TRBJ1-6|NA|NA
CASSLRPRGGSPLHF
TGTGCCAGCAGCTTACGCCCAAGGGGGGGTTCACCCCTCCACTTT
>TRBV6-5|TRBJ1-1|NA|TRBD1
CASSEDRGTEAFF
TGTGCCAGCAGTGAAGACAGGGGCACTGAAGCTTTCTTT
>TRBV11-2|TRBJ1-2|NA|NA
CASSPAQNYGYTF
TGTGCCAGCAGCCCCGCGCAAAACTATGGCTACACCTTC
>TRBV30|TRBJ1-2|NA|TRBD1
CAWEDRANYGYTF
TGTGCCTGGGAGGACAGGGCAAACTATGGCTACACCTTC
>TRBV7-9|TRBJ2-4|NA|NA
CASKVDGGKNIQYF
TGTGCCAGTAAGGTGGACGGAGGAAAAAACATTCAGTACTTC
>TRBV28|TRBJ2-7|few|NA
CASSSGQTYEQYF
TGTGCCAGCAGTTCCGGACAGACCTACGAGCAGTACTTC
>TRBV5-1|TRBJ1-2|once|TRBD1
CASSTSGGSHGYTF
TGCGCCAGCAGCACCTCAGGGGGGAGCCATGGCTACACCTTC
>TRBV19|TRBJ1-4|NA|NA
CASSRRRLRGEKLFF
TGTGCCAGTAGTCGGAGACGGCTACGAGGTGAAAAACTGTTTTTT
>TRBV19|TRBJ1-3|NA|NA
CASSEQGQFGNTIYF
TGTGCCAGTAGTGAACAAGGACAATTTGGAAACACCATATATTTT
>TRBV6-6|TRBJ2-1|few|NA
CASSYTKRSSYNEQFF
TGTGCCAGCAGTTACACCAAGCGGAGCTCCTACAATGAGCAGTTCTTC
>TRBV29-1|TRBJ2-7|once|TRBD1
CSAKAGTGVYEQYF
TGCAGCGCCAAAGCCGGGACAGGGGTCTACGAGCAGTACTTC
>TRBV18|TRBJ2-7|few|TRBD1
CASSPRDSAYEQYF
TGTGCCAGCTCACCCCGGGACAGCGCCTACGAGCAGTACTTC
>TRBV10-3|TRBJ2-6|NA|NA
CAIRTAANVLTF
TGTGCCATCAGGACTGCGGCCAACGTCCTGACTTTC
>TRBV18|TRBJ2-2|NA|TRBD1
CASSLTGDYTGELFF
TGTGCCAGCTCACTGACAGGGGACTACACCGGGGAGCTGTTTTTT
>TRBV5-1|TRBJ2-1|NA|TRBD2
CASRASPGLAFYNEQFF
TGCGCCAGCAGAGCCTCGCCGGGACTAGCGTTCTACAATGAGCAGTTCTTC
>TRBV27|TRBJ1-5|NA|TRBD1
CASSHGQGQQPQHF
TGTGCCAGCAGTCATGGACAGGGCCAGCAGCCCCAGCATTTT
>TRBV29-1|TRBJ1-1|NA|NA
CSVENRQEALAAFF
TGCAGCGTTGAAAATCGGCAGGAAGCCCTTGCAGCTTTCTTT
>TRBV29-1|TRBJ2-3|NA|NA
CSVAEGGRADTQYF
TGCAGCGTTGCAGAGGGGGGGAGGGCAGATACGCAGTATTTT
>TRBV2|TRBJ2-3|NA|NA
CASREAPDTQYF
TGTGCCAGCAGGGAGGCTCCAGATACGCAGTATTTT
>TRBV19|TRBJ1-2|once|TRBD1
CASSDRDFYGYTF
TGTGCCAGTAGTGACAGGGATTTCTATGGCTACACCTTC
>TRBV13|TRBJ2-1|NA|TRBD2
CASSSFGGLAGGSYNEQFF
TGTGCCAGCAGCTCGTTTGGGGGACTAGCGGGGGGCTCCTACAATGAGCAGTTCTTC
>TRBV18|TRBJ2-3|NA|TRBD1
CASSLDRDEDTQYF
TGTGCCAGCTCTCTGGACAGGGATGAGGATACGCAGTATTTT